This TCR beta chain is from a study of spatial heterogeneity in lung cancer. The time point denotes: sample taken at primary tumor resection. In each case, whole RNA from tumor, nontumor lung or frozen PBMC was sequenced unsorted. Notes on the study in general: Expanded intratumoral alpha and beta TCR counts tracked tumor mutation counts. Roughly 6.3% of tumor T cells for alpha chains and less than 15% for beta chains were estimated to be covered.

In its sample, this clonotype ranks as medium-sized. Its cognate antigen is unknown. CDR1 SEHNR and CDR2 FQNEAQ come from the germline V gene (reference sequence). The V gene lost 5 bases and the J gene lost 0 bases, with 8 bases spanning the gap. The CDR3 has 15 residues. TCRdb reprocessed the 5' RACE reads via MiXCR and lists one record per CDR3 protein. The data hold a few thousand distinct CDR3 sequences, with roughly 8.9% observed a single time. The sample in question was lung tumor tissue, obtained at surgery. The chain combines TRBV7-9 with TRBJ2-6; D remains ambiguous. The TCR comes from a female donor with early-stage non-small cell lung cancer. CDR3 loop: CASSMGSSGANVLTF. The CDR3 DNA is TGTGCCAGCAGCATGGGGTCCTCTGGGGCCAACGTCCTGACTTTC.